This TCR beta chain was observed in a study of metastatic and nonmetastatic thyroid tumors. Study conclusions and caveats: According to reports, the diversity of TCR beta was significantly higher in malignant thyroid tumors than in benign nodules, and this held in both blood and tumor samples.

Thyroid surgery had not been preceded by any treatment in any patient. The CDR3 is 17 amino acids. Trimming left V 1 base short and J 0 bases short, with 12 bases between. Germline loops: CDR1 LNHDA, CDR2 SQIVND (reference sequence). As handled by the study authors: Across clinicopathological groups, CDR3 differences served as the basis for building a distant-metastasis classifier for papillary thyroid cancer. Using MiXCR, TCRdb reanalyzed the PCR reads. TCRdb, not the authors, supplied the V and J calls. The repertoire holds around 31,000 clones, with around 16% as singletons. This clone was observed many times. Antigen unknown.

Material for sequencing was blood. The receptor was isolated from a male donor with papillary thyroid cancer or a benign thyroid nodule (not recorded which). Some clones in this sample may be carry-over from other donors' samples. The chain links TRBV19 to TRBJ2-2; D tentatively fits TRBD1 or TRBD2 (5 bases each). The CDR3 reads CASSIGGRFANTGELFF. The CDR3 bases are TGTGCCAGTAGTATAGGGGGGAGATTCGCGAACACCGGGGAGCTGTTTTTT.